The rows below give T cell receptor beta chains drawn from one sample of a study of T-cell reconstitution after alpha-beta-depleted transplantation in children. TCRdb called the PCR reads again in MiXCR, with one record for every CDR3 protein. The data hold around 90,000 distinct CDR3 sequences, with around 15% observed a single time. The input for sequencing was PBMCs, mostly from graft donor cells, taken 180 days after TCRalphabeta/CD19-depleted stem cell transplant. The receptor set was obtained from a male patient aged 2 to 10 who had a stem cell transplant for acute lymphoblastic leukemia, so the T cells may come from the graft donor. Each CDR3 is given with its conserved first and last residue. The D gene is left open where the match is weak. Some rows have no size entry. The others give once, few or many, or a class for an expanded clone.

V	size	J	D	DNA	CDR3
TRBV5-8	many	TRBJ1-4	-	TGTGCCAGCACCCCGGGGGTTCAAACTAATGAAAAACTGTTTTTT	CASTPGVQTNEKLFF
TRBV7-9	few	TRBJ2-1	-	TGTGCCAGCAGGCGAAACAGGGATGAGCAGTTCTTC	CASRRNRDEQFF
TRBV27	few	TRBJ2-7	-	TGTGCCAGCAGTTTAGGAGGGGACTACGAGCAGTACTTC	CASSLGGDYEQYF
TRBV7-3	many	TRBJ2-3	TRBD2	TGTGCCAGCAGCCGGACTAGCGGGGTGGGTCCAGATACGCAGTATTTT	CASSRTSGVGPDTQYF
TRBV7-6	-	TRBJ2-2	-	TGTGCCAGCAGCTTAGAAGGGGAGCTGTTTTTT	CASSLEGELFF
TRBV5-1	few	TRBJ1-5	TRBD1	TGCGCCAGCAGCGTGACAGGGTCCTGGAATCAGCCCCAGCATTTT	CASSVTGSWNQPQHF
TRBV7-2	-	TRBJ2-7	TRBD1	TGTGCCAGCAGCTTCTCCGGGACAGGAGCCTACGAGCAGTACTTC	CASSFSGTGAYEQYF
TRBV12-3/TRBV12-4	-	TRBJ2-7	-	TGTGCCAGCAGTTTAGTCTACAGCCTGCAGGAGCAGTACTTC	CASSLVYSLQEQYF
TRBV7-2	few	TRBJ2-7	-	TGTGCCAGCAGCCTGATCGGCCCGACCTACGAGCAGTACTTC	CASSLIGPTYEQYF
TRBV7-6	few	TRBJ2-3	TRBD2	TGTGCCAGCAGCTTAAGGTCCGGCGGGGGGGCCTCAGATACGCAGTATTTT	CASSLRSGGGASDTQYF
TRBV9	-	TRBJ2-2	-	TGTGCCAGCAGCGACCCGAAGAGAACGAACACCGGGGAGCTGTTTTTT	CASSDPKRTNTGELFF
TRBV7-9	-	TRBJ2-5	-	TGTGCCAGCAGCCCATCGACTAGTCTAGAGACCCAGTACTTC	CASSPSTSLETQYF
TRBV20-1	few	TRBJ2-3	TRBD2	TGCAGTGCCGCATTAGCGGGGGGGCGGCCAGATACGCAGTATTTT	CSAALAGGRPDTQYF
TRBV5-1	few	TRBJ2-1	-	TGCGCCAGCAGTCGGTTGCGGGGTTACAATGAGCAGTTCTTC	CASSRLRGYNEQFF
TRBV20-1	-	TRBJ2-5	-	TGCAGTGCTACGCCGACTAGTATCGGAGAGACCCAGTACTTC	CSATPTSIGETQYF
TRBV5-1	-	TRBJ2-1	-	TGCGCCAGCAGTCGGTTAGGTCTAGGCTCATTTGAGCAGTTCTTC	CASSRLGLGSFEQFF
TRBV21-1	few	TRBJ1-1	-	TGTGCCAGCAGCAAGGGGGCTAAGAACACTGAAGCTTTCTTT	CASSKGAKNTEAFF
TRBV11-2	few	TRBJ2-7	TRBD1	TGTGCCAGCAGCCCCTGGGGGACAGGGGAATACGAGCAGTACTTC	CASSPWGTGEYEQYF
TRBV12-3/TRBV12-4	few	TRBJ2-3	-	TGTGCCAGCAGTGTATTGTGGGCTCCAGATACGCAGTATTTT	CASSVLWAPDTQYF
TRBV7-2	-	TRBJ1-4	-	TGTGCCAGCAGCTTAGGGGTGGAAGGAGAACTGTTTTTT	CASSLGVEGELFF
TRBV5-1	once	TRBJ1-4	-	TGCGCCAGCAGCTCGATGGGGGGGAAGGAAAAACTGTTTTTT	CASSSMGGKEKLFF
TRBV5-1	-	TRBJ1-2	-	TGCGCCAGCAGCTTGGGAGCGGGTATTGGTGGTGGCTACACCTTC	CASSLGAGIGGGYTF
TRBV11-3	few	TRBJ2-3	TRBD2	TGTGCCAGCAGTCGGGGGGAGCGAGCCACAGATACGCAGTATTTT	CASSRGERATDTQYF
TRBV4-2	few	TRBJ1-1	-	TGTGCCAGCAGCCAAGTCCTCAGTGACACTGAAGCTTTCTTT	CASSQVLSDTEAFF
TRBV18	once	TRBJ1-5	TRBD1	TGTGCCAGCTCACCACCAGGGACAGGAAGCAATCAGCCCCAGCATTTT	CASSPPGTGSNQPQHF
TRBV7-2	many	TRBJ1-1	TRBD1	TGTGCCAGCAGCATAGAACAGGGGCCCCAGGGAGCTTTCTTT	CASSIEQGPQGAFF
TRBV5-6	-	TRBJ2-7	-	TGTGCCAGCAGCTCTACTAGCAGTGAGTACTTC	CASSSTSSEYF
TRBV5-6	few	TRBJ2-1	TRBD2	TGTGCCAGCAGCCAGTACGGGACTACTGACAATGAGCAGTTCTTC	CASSQYGTTDNEQFF
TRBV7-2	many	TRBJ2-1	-	TGTGCCAGCAGCTTAGCGCCTTACAATGAGCAGTTCTTC	CASSLAPYNEQFF
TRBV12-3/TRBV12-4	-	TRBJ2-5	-	TGTGCCAGCAGTTCCGGGGGACCACAAGAGACCCAGTACTTC	CASSSGGPQETQYF
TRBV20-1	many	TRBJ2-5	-	TGCAGTGCTAGATCCCGGGAAGGAGTGGAGACCCAGTACTTC	CSARSREGVETQYF
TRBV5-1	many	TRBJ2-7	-	TGCGCCAGCAGCCTCAACAGTATCTACGAGCAGTACTTC	CASSLNSIYEQYF
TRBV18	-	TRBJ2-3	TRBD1	TGTGCCAGCTCACCGGGGACAGGGAGGGATACGCAGTATTTT	CASSPGTGRDTQYF
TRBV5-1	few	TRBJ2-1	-	TGCGCCAGCAGCTTGGTAAGTCCGCACAATGAGCAGTTCTTC	CASSLVSPHNEQFF
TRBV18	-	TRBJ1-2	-	TGTGCCAGCTCACCACCGGCGGACTACTACGCTAACTATGGCTACACCTTC	CASSPPADYYANYGYTF
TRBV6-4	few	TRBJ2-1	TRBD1	TGTGCCAGCAGGGCGGGACAGGGGGACTCTAAGGGCTCCTACAATGAGCAGTTCTTC	CASRAGQGDSKGSYNEQFF
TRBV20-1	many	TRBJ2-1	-	TGCAGTGCTAGAGTTATTGGAAGGAGGGCGAGCTCCTACAATGAGCAGTTCTTC	CSARVIGRRASSYNEQFF
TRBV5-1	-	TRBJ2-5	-	TGCGCCAGCAGCTTGACGGGGATCCAAGAGACCCAGTACTTC	CASSLTGIQETQYF
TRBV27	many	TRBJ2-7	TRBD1	TGTGCCAGCAGCCCCTCCGGGACAGGGGGCAGAGAAGAGCAGTACTTC	CASSPSGTGGREEQYF
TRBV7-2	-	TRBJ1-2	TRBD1	TGTGCCAGCAGCGCACAGGGGAGGGCCGGGGGCTACACCTTC	CASSAQGRAGGYTF
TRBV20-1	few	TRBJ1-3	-	TGCAGTGCTCTAGGTTCGGGAAACACCATATATTTT	CSALGSGNTIYF
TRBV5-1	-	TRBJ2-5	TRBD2	TGCGCCAGCAGCTTGGAGGCGGGAGTAGTCGGGACCCAGTACTTC	CASSLEAGVVGTQYF
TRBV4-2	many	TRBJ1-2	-	TGTGCCAGCAGCCAACAGACTGGCTACACCTTC	CASSQQTGYTF
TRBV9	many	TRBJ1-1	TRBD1	TGTGCCAGCAGCGACCGACAGGGGATTTTGGGGACTGAAGCTTTCTTT	CASSDRQGILGTEAFF
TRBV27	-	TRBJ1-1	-	TGTGCCAGCAGTTTTCTGGCAAACACTGAAGCTTTCTTT	CASSFLANTEAFF
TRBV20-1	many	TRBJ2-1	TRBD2	TGCAGTGCTCGATCGCCCGGGGGGGCCCTCTATGAGCAGTTCTTC	CSARSPGGALYEQFF
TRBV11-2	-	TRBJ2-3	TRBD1	TGTGCCAGCAGCAATCGACAGGGAATTAGCACAGATACGCAGTATTTT	CASSNRQGISTDTQYF
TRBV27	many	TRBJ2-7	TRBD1	TGTGCCAGCAGTTCTATGACAGGGGCCGAGCAGTACTTC	CASSSMTGAEQYF
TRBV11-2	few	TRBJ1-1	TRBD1	TGTGCCAGCAGCTCAATCCCCTTTAACAGGGGGCCGAACACTGAAGCTTTCTTT	CASSSIPFNRGPNTEAFF
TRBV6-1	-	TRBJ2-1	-	TGTGCGACCCCAGGGGACTACAATGAGCAGTTCTTC	CATPGDYNEQFF